The rows below give T cell receptor beta chains drawn from one sample of a study of cytomegalovirus exposure and HLA in healthy donors. Using immunoSEQ multiplex PCR, the repertoire was profiled, and TCRdb retains in-frame clones only, with some absent. The table records around 130,000 clones, approximately 78% of them present only once. Sequencing was carried out using PBMCs. Receptor source: a man aged 35 to 55 in good health and CMV-seronegative. Each CDR3 is given with its conserved first and last residue. A D gene is named only where the DNA matches it firmly. Rows give clone size only sometimes, using once, few, many, or a class for an expanded clone.

NA	TRBD1	TRBV11-2	TRBJ2-7	TGTGCCAGCAGCCCGCCACAGGGGGCAGAAGAGCAGTACTTC	CASSPPQGAEEQYF
NA	NA	TRBV18	TRBJ1-1	TGTGCCAGCTCACCACCGAGCCGATCGAACACTGAAGCTTTCTTT	CASSPPSRSNTEAFF
NA	NA	TRBV7-8	TRBJ2-7	TGTGCCAGCAGCTTAGCGAGCCCGAACTACGAGCAGTACTTC	CASSLASPNYEQYF
NA	NA	TRBV11-2	TRBJ1-2	TGTGCCAGCAGCTTAGTCCCGGACACCGCATATGGCTACACCTTC	CASSLVPDTAYGYTF
NA	NA	TRBV6-1	TRBJ2-1	TGTGCCAGCAGTGAAGCGCTTGGGGGGGGCCATGAGCAGTTCTTC	CASSEALGGGHEQFF
NA	NA	TRBV27	TRBJ2-2	TGTGCCAGCAGTTTATATGGGGCGGCCGGGGAGCTGTTTTTT	CASSLYGAAGELFF
once	TRBD1	TRBV7-8	TRBJ2-7	TGTGCCAGCAGCCCGGGACAGGGTGCCGAGCAGTACTTC	CASSPGQGAEQYF
NA	TRBD1	TRBV7-9	TRBJ1-1	TGTGCCAGCAGCTTAGAGGCCAGGGGGCGTGGGGTGAACACTGAAGCTTTCTTT	CASSLEARGRGVNTEAFF
few	TRBD1	TRBV5-4	TRBJ1-6	TGTGCCAGCAGCATAGAAAACCGGGACAGAGAAGACTTT	CASSIENRDREDF
once	TRBD2	TRBV6-6	TRBJ2-3	TGTGCCAGCAGTTTCGCGGGAGGTAGCGCAGATACGCAGTATTTT	CASSFAGGSADTQYF
NA	NA	TRBV7-2	TRBJ1-1	TGTGCCAGCAGCTTAGTGGGGCGGATGAACACTGAAGCTTTCTTT	CASSLVGRMNTEAFF
NA	NA	TRBV7-8	TRBJ1-5	TGTGCCAGCAGCCCACCGGGGGGCCGGGTTCAGCCCCAGCATTTT	CASSPPGGRVQPQHF
NA	TRBD1	TRBV5-6	TRBJ2-2	TGTGCCAGCAGCCGCCGGGACAGATACACCGGGGAGCTGTTTTTT	CASSRRDRYTGELFF
NA	TRBD1	TRBV6-5	TRBJ2-7	TGTGCCAGCACCCAACTGACAGGGCCCTACGAGCAGTACTTC	CASTQLTGPYEQYF
NA	TRBD1	TRBV7-6	TRBJ2-1	TGTGCCAGCAGCGAACAGGGGGGCTCCTACAATGAGCAGTTCTTC	CASSEQGGSYNEQFF
once	TRBD1	TRBV7-8	TRBJ1-4	TGTGCCAGCAGCTCCGAACAGGGGGCGCGGGGGAAACTGTTTTTT	CASSSEQGARGKLFF
NA	TRBD2	TRBV28	TRBJ2-7	TGTGCCAGCAGCATTGGGACTAGCGGGAGGTCCGAGCAGTACTTC	CASSIGTSGRSEQYF
NA	NA	TRBV4-3	TRBJ2-2	TGCGCCAGCAGCCAAGATGGGAAGTGGACAACACCCTCCGGGGAGCTGTTTTTT	CASSQDGKWTTPSGELFF
NA	TRBD2	TRBV5-1	TRBJ2-3	TGCGCCAGCAGCGTGGGACTAGCGGGTAACACAGATACGCAGTATTTT	CASSVGLAGNTDTQYF
NA	NA	TRBV28	TRBJ1-1	TGTGCCAGCAGGCCAGACGGGTTGCTGGCTTTCTTT	CASRPDGLLAFF
NA	NA	TRBV6-5	TRBJ2-7	TGTGCCAGCGGACGGGACTCTCTTACTTCTTACGAGCAGTACTTC	CASGRDSLTSYEQYF
few	TRBD2	TRBV5-1	TRBJ2-3	TGCGCCAGCAGCTCGGGACTAGCGGGCTCAGATACGCAGTATTTT	CASSSGLAGSDTQYF
NA	NA	TRBV13	TRBJ1-6	TGTGCCAGCAGCTTACCTGGGTCGGGGGGCAATTCACCCCTCCACTTT	CASSLPGSGGNSPLHF
NA	TRBD2	TRBV9	TRBJ2-1	TGTGCCAGCAGCAGCGGGGGATCCTACAATGAGCAGTTCTTC	CASSSGGSYNEQFF
few	TRBD2	TRBV7-7	TRBJ2-2	TGTGCTAGCAGCTTAGGCGGGGGTTATACCACCGGGGAGCTGTTTTTT	CASSLGGGYTTGELFF
NA	NA	TRBV10-3	TRBJ1-2	TGTGCCATCAGTGTAAATAGCTATGGCTACACCTTC	CAISVNSYGYTF
NA	TRBD1	TRBV6-1	TRBJ2-7	TGTGCCAGCAGTGAAGCACAGGGGAACGAGCAGTACTTC	CASSEAQGNEQYF
NA	NA	TRBV4-3	TRBJ2-7	TGCGCCAGCAGCCATGGATTGGGGGGCTACGAGCAGTACTTC	CASSHGLGGYEQYF
NA	TRBD1	TRBV5-1	TRBJ2-4	TGCGCCAGCAGCAATAGGACCGGGACAGGGTTAGCCAAAAACAGTCAGTACTTC	CASSNRTGTGLAKNSQYF
NA	TRBD1	TRBV29-1	TRBJ1-2	TGCAGCGCCGGGGGTGGGACAGGGGTTAACTATGGCTACACCTTC	CSAGGGTGVNYGYTF
once	TRBD1	TRBV28	TRBJ2-5	TGTGCCAGCAGTTTACGCCACCTCGGGACAGCGATTGAAGAGACCCAGTACTTC	CASSLRHLGTAIEETQYF
NA	NA	TRBV7-9	TRBJ1-2	TGTGCCAGCAGCTTGCGGGGGCATGCTGACTATGGCTACACCTTC	CASSLRGHADYGYTF
NA	TRBD2	TRBV10-1	TRBJ2-1	TGCGCCAGCAGTGATTATGGGGGAGGGCCCAATGAGCAGTTCTTC	CASSDYGGGPNEQFF
NA	NA	TRBV5-4	TRBJ2-7	TGTGCCAGCAGCCCGACTTCCGCGCGGGGTTCCTACGAGCAGTACTTC	CASSPTSARGSYEQYF
NA	NA	TRBV6-6	TRBJ2-1	TGTGCCCTGGGACACAGGGTGGAAGGTAATGAGCAGTTCTTC	CALGHRVEGNEQFF
NA	TRBD1	TRBV19	TRBJ1-1	TGTGCCAGTAGCCCCGTACGAGGGGGCATCGACACTGAAGCTTTCTTT	CASSPVRGGIDTEAFF
few	TRBD1	TRBV27	TRBJ1-1	TGTGCCAGCAGTACAGAACCGGGACAGGGTGACACTGAAGCTTTCTTT	CASSTEPGQGDTEAFF
NA	TRBD1	TRBV25-1	TRBJ1-5	TGTGCCAGCAGTGACCACACCGGGACAGGGATTCAGCCCCAGCATTTT	CASSDHTGTGIQPQHF
NA	TRBD2	TRBV18	TRBJ2-3	TGTGCCAGCTCACTGACGGGACTAGCGGGAGCCGATACGCAGTATTTT	CASSLTGLAGADTQYF
NA	NA	TRBV9	TRBJ2-2	TGTGCCAGCAGCCCCCAGGCTCAATCGAACACCGGGGAGCTGTTTTTT	CASSPQAQSNTGELFF
NA	TRBD1	TRBV4-1	TRBJ1-4	TGCGCCAGCAGCCCGTACAGGGGAGATGAAAAACTGTTTTTT	CASSPYRGDEKLFF
NA	TRBD1	TRBV5-6	TRBJ1-4	TGTGCCAGCAGCCTCGGACAGGGGAATGAAAAACTGTTTTTT	CASSLGQGNEKLFF
NA	NA	TRBV5-1	TRBJ1-2	TGCGCCAGCAGTTGGACAGAAAACTATGGCTACACCTTC	CASSWTENYGYTF
NA	NA	TRBV28	TRBJ2-1	TGTGCCAGCAGTCCCGCGGCAGGGCTCACCTCCTACAATGAGCAGTTCTTC	CASSPAAGLTSYNEQFF
NA	TRBD2	TRBV30	TRBJ2-7	TGTGCCTGGAGTACGGGACTAGCGGGGGAGCAGTACTTC	CAWSTGLAGEQYF
few	NA	TRBV19	TRBJ2-3	TGTGCCAGTAGTAATGGGGCTTCCTTCACAGATACGCAGTATTTT	CASSNGASFTDTQYF
NA	NA	TRBV19	TRBJ1-2	TGTGCCAGTAGTCTGACCAGGACACTCTATGGCTACACCTTC	CASSLTRTLYGYTF
NA	TRBD2	TRBV28	TRBJ2-1	TGTGCCAGCAGGCGAACTAGCGGAGACTCCTACAATGAGCAGTTCTTC	CASRRTSGDSYNEQFF
NA	NA	TRBV2	TRBJ1-1	TGTGCCAGCAGTGAATGGGAGTACACTGAAGCTTTCTTT	CASSEWEYTEAFF